The present T cell receptor beta chain was sequenced within a study of T-cell reconstitution after alpha-beta-depleted transplantation in children (dated by TCRdb to the mid-2010s). Broadly, across the study: The study quantitatively tracked T-cell immune reconstitution after TCRalphabeta/CD19-depleted allogeneic hematopoietic cell transplantation in children using TCR repertoire profiling.

The study at large found these results: The apparently early recovery of alphabetaT-cell counts about two months after transplant reportedly depended on only several hundred rapidly expanded clones that came from non-depleted graft cells. Hyperexpanded clone frequencies declined over subsequent months; after one year, T-cell counts and TCRbeta diversity were mostly attributed to newly produced T cells. The high TCRbeta diversity at day 60 in some patients was ascribed to recipient T cells and intrathymic progenitors that had survived conditioning.

The sample holds a few counts of this clonotype. No antigen is known for it. Nothing much larger sits one base from this clone, and base qualities are not available. This specimen's treatment or condition label, per the study, means: allogeneic hematopoietic cell transplantation with graft depleted of TCRalphabeta T cells and CD19 B cells. TCRalphabeta/CD19-depleted allogeneic hematopoietic cell grafts were given to the transplant recipients, all of whom were children. The CDR3 numbers 19 residues from cysteine through phenylalanine. The kept DNA is CDR3 alone, 57 bases in frame from the first base. The junction carries 19 bases between V and J, which are trimmed by 1 base and 0 bases respectively. In the germline V gene, CDR1 corresponds to LGHNA and CDR2 to YNFKEQ. The library was generated by PCR. TCRdb records Illumina HiSeq 2500 as the sequencer. Molecular barcoding was employed in the preparation of TCR libraries, with unique molecular identifiers being used to normalize TCRbeta repertoire quantification. TCRdb itself trimmed the public reads at Q25 with fastp, ran MiXCR and retained productive beta chains. Each entry is one CDR3 protein sequence, shown with its most common DNA and genes. The sample profile shows about 340,000 distinct CDR3 sequences; roughly 16% of them were found once. Of the sample, about 41% falls within the top ten clones.

This receptor was obtained from a male patient aged 2 to 10 who had a stem cell transplant for acute lymphoblastic leukemia, so the T cells may come from the graft donor. The chain was built from TRBV4-2 and TRBJ2-1; the D segment could be TRBD1, given 5 matching bases. This sample comprised PBMCs, mostly from graft donor cells, obtained 360 days after TCRalphabeta/CD19-depleted stem cell transplant. The CDR3: CASSQARARTPSSYNEQFF. The nucleotides are TGTGCCAGCAGCCAAGCCCGCGCTCGGACACCCAGCTCCTACAATGAGCAGTTCTTC.